The 8 T cell receptor beta chains presented below share a single source sample, sequenced in a study of circulating and synovial CD4+ cells in juvenile arthritis. The data were produced by immunoSEQ multiplex PCR, yet TCRdb's version contains in-frame clones alone and is incomplete. Of 30,000 to 40,000 clones in the sample, 90% to 95% were seen once. The sequenced sample was CD4+ T cells from blood. These receptor sequences come from a human donor with juvenile idiopathic arthritis.

The chain has TRBV6-5 and TRBJ1-1, with 8 bases aligning to TRBD1. The CDR3 sequence is 16 residues long. CDR1 and CDR2 (germline): MNHEY, SVGAGI. Losses at the gene ends were 4 bases for V and 2 bases for J; bases not matched to a gene: 9. CDR3 sequence reads: CASSSWTGTINTEAFF. In nucleotides, the CDR3 is TGTGCCAGCAGTTCCTGGACAGGGACGATTAACACTGAAGCTTTCTTT.

The J gene is TRBJ2-7, the V gene TRBV18, with a weak D call TRBD1 (5 bases). The germline V gene has CDR1 KGHSH and CDR2 LQKENI. This CDR3 has 16 amino acids. V shed 0 bases and J shed 3 bases, with 15 bases lying between them. CDR3 residues: CASSPPALGRDYEQYF. CDR3 in DNA: TGTGCCAGCTCACCACCGGCTCTCGGCAGGGACTACGAGCAGTACTTC.

The V gene is TRBV2, the J gene TRBJ1-1; no definite D call. The V gene's germline CDR1 is SNHLY and CDR2 FYNNEI. V was clipped by 8 bases and J by 6 bases, with 19 bases between them. The CDR3 has 14 amino acids. The CDR3 loop reads CASAQEALRAEAFF. In DNA, the CDR3 is TGTGCCAGCGCTCAGGAGGCCCTTAGAGCTGAAGCTTTCTTT.

This chain connects TRBV5-1 to TRBJ2-3; D unclear. CDR1 and CDR2 from the germline V gene are SGHRS and YFSETQ. V was shortened by 2 bases and J by 3 bases, with 7 bases between the two germline ends. The CDR3 sequence is 13 residues long. The CDR3 spells CASSLPGTDTQYF. The CDR3 nucleotides are TGCGCCAGCAGCTTACCAGGAACAGATACGCAGTATTTT.

The chain is built from TRBV9 and TRBJ2-1, with a possible D match to TRBD2 (5 bases). V was clipped by 0 bases and J by 9 bases, with 10 bases between them. Germline loops: CDR1 SGDLS, CDR2 YYNGEE. The CDR3 runs to 13 residues. CDR3 nucleotides: TGTGCCAGCAGCGTAGGCGGGTATTCTGAGCAGTTCTTC. This gives the protein CASSVGGYSEQFF. The complete variable domain, with remaining parts taken from reference TRBV9 and TRBJ2-1, reads DSGVTQTPKHLITATGQRVTLRCSPRSGDLSVYWYQQSLDQGLQFLIQYYNGEERAKGNILERFSAQQFPDLHSELNLSSLELGDSALYFCASSVGGYSEQFFGPGTRLTVL.

The table lists this clone with a few counts. V is TRBV6-1 and J is TRBJ1-2, with D perhaps matching TRBD1 (6 bases). CDR1 and CDR2 from the germline V gene are MNHNS and SASEGT. V dropped 8 bases and J dropped 5 bases, with 9 bases sitting between them. The CDR3 loop spans 11 amino acids. The CDR3 sequence: CASRQEYGYTF. The CDR3 DNA reads TGTGCCAGCCGACAGGAATATGGCTACACCTTC.

The chain has TRBV9 and TRBJ2-3; 8 nucleotides agree with TRBD2. The CDR3 has 16 amino acids. Germline V gives CDR1 SGDLS, CDR2 YYNGEE. V dropped 0 bases and J dropped 4; count of bases not matched to a gene: 7. For the CDR3, the DNA is TGTGCCAGCAGCGTAGCGACGGGGGGGCGCCCAGATACGCAGTATTTT. The encoded protein is CASSVATGGRPDTQYF.

The chain couples TRBV28 to TRBJ2-5, with 8 bases fitting TRBD2. The J call may be faulty, since TRBJ2-7 better matches the DNA end. Germline CDR1 MDHEN, CDR2 SYDVKM. The CDR3 spans 16 residues. CDR3 sequence (DNA): TGTGCCAGCAGTATCCCTCGGCCGGGACTAGCCTACGAGCAGTACTTC. This gives the protein CASSIPRPGLAYEQYF.